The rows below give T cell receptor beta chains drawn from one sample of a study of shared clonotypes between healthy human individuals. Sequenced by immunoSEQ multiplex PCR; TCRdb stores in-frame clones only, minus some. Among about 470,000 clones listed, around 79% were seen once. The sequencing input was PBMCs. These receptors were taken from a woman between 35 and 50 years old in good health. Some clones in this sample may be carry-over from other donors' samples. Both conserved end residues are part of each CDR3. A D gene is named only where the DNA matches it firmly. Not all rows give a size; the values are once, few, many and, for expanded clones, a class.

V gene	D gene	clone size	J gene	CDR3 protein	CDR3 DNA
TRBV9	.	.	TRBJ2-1	CASSVGSASYNEQFF	TGTGCCAGCAGCGTAGGATCAGCCTCCTACAATGAGCAGTTCTTC
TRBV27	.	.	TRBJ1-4	CASSLRGTNEKLFF	TGTGCCAGCAGTTTACGGGGGACTAATGAAAAACTGTTTTTT
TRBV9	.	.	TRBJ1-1	CASSRIQYTEAFF	TGTGCCAGCAGCCGCATCCAGTACACTGAAGCTTTCTTT
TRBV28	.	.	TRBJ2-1	CASSPSYWAVGNNEQFF	TGTGCCAGCAGTCCTTCATATTGGGCCGTGGGAAACAATGAGCAGTTCTTC
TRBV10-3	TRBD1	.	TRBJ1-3	CAISADRGPALGNTIYF	TGTGCCATCAGTGCGGACAGGGGTCCGGCGTTGGGAAACACCATATATTTT
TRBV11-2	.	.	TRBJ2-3	CASSSGQISTDTQYF	TGTGCCAGCAGCTCCGGACAGATTAGTACAGATACGCAGTATTTT
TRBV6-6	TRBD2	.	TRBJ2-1	CASTGAGAYNEQFF	TGTGCCAGCACCGGAGCGGGAGCTTACAATGAGCAGTTCTTC
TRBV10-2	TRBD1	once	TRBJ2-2	CASRNRGNTGELFF	TGCGCCAGCAGAAACAGGGGAAACACCGGGGAGCTGTTTTTT
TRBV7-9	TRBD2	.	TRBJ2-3	CASSFSIRDGGDTQYF	TGTGCCAGCAGCTTCTCTATCCGGGACGGGGGGGATACGCAGTATTTT
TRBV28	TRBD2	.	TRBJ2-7	CASSLSGRALVTLNEQYF	TGTGCCAGCAGTTTGTCGGGGAGGGCCCTCGTTACTCTTAACGAGCAGTACTTC
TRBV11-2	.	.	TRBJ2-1	CASSLELGEQFF	TGTGCCAGCAGCTTAGAGCTTGGTGAGCAGTTCTTC
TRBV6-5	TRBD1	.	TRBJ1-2	CASSDRVAGYTF	TGTGCCAGCAGCGACAGGGTGGCTGGCTACACCTTC
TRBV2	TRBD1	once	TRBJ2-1	CASSKGQMNEQFF	TGTGCCAGCAGTAAGGGACAGATGAATGAGCAGTTCTTC
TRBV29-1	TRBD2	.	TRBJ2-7	CSALLAGATISYEQYF	TGCAGCGCCCTACTAGCGGGAGCCACTATTTCCTACGAGCAGTACTTC
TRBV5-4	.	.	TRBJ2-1	CASSRGAASGLNNEQFF	TGTGCCAGCAGCCGGGGGGCGGCTAGCGGCCTGAACAATGAGCAGTTCTTC
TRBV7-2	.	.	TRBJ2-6	CASSSEPSGANVLTF	TGTGCCAGCAGCTCGGAGCCCTCTGGGGCCAACGTCCTGACTTTC
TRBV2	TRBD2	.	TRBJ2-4	CASSLGLALNIQYF	TGTGCCAGCAGCCTGGGACTAGCGCTAAACATTCAGTACTTC
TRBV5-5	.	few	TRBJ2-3	CASSLVAYSGRTDTQYF	TGTGCCAGCAGCTTGGTGGCGTATAGCGGTCGCACAGATACGCAGTATTTT
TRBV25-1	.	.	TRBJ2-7	CASSESEGRGEQYF	TGTGCCAGCAGTGAATCCGAAGGCAGGGGCGAGCAGTACTTC
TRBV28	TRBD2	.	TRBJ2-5	CASSLLAGGGETQYF	TGTGCCAGCAGTTTGTTAGCGGGAGGGGGGGAGACCCAGTACTTC
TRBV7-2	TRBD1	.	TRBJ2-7	CASSLGGTGVYEQYF	TGTGCCAGCAGCTTAGGGGGGACAGGGGTCTACGAGCAGTACTTC
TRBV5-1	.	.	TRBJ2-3	CASSLVFGSTDTQYF	TGCGCCAGCAGCTTGGTCTTCGGGAGCACAGATACGCAGTATTTT
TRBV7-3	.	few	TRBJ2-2	CASSLGLNTGELFF	TGTGCCAGCAGCTTAGGGTTGAACACCGGGGAGCTGTTTTTT
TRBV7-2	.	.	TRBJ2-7	CASSLQPSDSCEQYF	TGTGCCAGCAGCTTACAACCCTCAGACAGCTGCGAGCAGTACTTC
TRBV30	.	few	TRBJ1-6	CAWERDESPLHF	TGTGCCTGGGAAAGGGATGAGTCACCCCTCCACTTT
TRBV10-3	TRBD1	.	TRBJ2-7	CAISEPGQGVYEQYF	TGTGCCATCAGTGAGCCGGGACAGGGGGTGTACGAGCAGTACTTC
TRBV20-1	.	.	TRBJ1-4	CSAPTNEKLFF	TGCAGTGCTCCCACTAATGAAAAACTGTTTTTT